These 28 T cell receptor beta chains share one sample of origin, sequenced in a study of cytomegalovirus exposure and HLA in healthy donors. Primers: 60 Vbeta forward and 13 Jbeta reverse. Method: immunoSEQ multiplex PCR; TCRdb's copy keeps in-frame clones and lacks some. The sample's table shows approximately 58,000 clones. The sample was PBMCs. The origin of the receptors is a woman aged 18 to 35 in good health and CMV-seronegative.

V gene TRBV19 combines with J gene TRBJ2-7; 9 positions agree with TRBD1. The CDR3 covers 16 residues. Trimming removed 6 bases from V and 7 bases from J; junction bases left unmatched: 16. CDR1 and CDR2 (germline): LNHDA, SQIVND (reference sequence). CDR3 DNA: TGTGCCAGTAGAAACACCGGGACAGGGATTGGGGGGGAGCAGTACTTC. Amino acids: CASRNTGTGIGGEQYF.

V gene TRBV6-1 combines with J gene TRBJ2-1; maybe TRBD2 (6 bases). Trimming cost V 4 bases and J 4 bases, with 17 bases left between them. The CDR3 is 16 amino acids. Germline V CDR1 and CDR2: MNHNS, SASEGT. CDR3 nucleotides: TGTGCCAGCAGTGCTCTATCATTGGGGGGTTACAATGAGCAGTTCTTC. It codes for CASSALSLGGYNEQFF.

The CDR3 nucleotides are TGTGCCAGCAGCGAGGTCCCTTCCGACCACGAGCAGTACTTC. Its protein product is CASSEVPSDHEQYF. V is TRBV5-4 and J is TRBJ2-7; D remains ambiguous. The germline gives CDR1 SGHNT, CDR2 YYREEE (reference sequence). CDR3 length: 14 residues. V was shortened by 4 bases and J by 5 bases, with 16 bases between the two germline ends.

J is TRBJ2-7 and V is TRBV2, with 9 bases matching TRBD1. V trimming: 4 bases; J trimming: 3 bases; junction bases outside the gene matches: 7. This CDR3 comprises 15 residues. Germline assignment: CDR1 SNHLY and CDR2 FYNNEI. CDR3 protein: CASSGGQGYNYEQYF. The CDR3 DNA follows: TGTGCCAGCAGTGGAGGACAGGGGTACAACTACGAGCAGTACTTC.

This chain links TRBV4-1 with TRBJ1-2; D not certain. The V and J ends lost 0 bases and 4 bases respectively, with 21 bases between them. The CDR3 extends over 18 amino acids. CDR1 and CDR2 from the germline V gene are MGHRA and YSYEKL. The DNA of the CDR3 is TGCGCCAGCAGCCAAGATTTGCCAGGCCCTTCATCCTCCTATGGCTACACCTTC. This sequence encodes CASSQDLPGPSSSYGYTF.

This chain links TRBV25-1 with TRBJ1-5; the D is unclear. V dropped 4 bases and J dropped 3 bases, with 10 bases sitting between them. This CDR3 has 14 residues. CDR1 and CDR2 (germline): MGHDK, SYGVNS. CDR3 residues: CASSGPDTNQPQHF. The DNA for the CDR3 is TGTGCCAGCAGTGGCCCTGACACCAATCAGCCCCAGCATTTT.

This sequence joins TRBV30 and TRBJ1-4; D is unresolved. The CDR3 has 14 amino acids. Looked up from germline, CDR1 is GTSNPN and CDR2 is SVGIG (reference sequence). V lost 0 bases, J lost 8 bases, and 13 bases lay in between. CDR3 coding DNA: TGTGCCTGGAGTGTACAGACCCCGGGGGAAAAACTGTTTTTT. It encodes CAWSVQTPGEKLFF.

This chain uses TRBV15 with TRBJ2-7; a possible D gene is TRBD1 (5 bases). V lost 0 bases and J lost 2, with 11 bases in between. CDR1 LNHNV and CDR2 YYDKDF come from the germline V gene (reference sequence). This CDR3 has 15 amino acids. The CDR3 loop is CATSRDRASAYEQYF. The CDR3 DNA reads TGTGCCACCAGCAGAGACAGGGCATCAGCCTACGAGCAGTACTTC.

The chain is built from TRBV6-5 and TRBJ2-5; perhaps TRBD1 as D (5 bases). The J call may be incorrect, as the DNA end agrees better with TRBJ2-7. This CDR3 has 15 amino acids. From germline, CDR1 is MNHEY and CDR2 SVGAGI. CDR3 in DNA: TGTGCCAGCAGTATCAGGGTCCAGGAATCCTACGAGCAGTACTTC. Its protein product is CASSIRVQESYEQYF.

The CDR3 is CASSWTGVNEAFF. In DNA, the CDR3 is TGCGCCAGCAGCTGGACAGGGGTTAATGAAGCTTTCTTT. This rearrangement joins TRBV5-1 to TRBJ1-1; TRBD1 matches 9 bases. Looked up from germline, CDR1 is SGHRS and CDR2 is YFSETQ. This CDR3 spans 13 amino acids. Trimming cost V 3 bases and J 7 bases; bases outside gene matches: 4.

The chain links TRBV2 to TRBJ1-4; D is perhaps TRBD1 (5 bases). This CDR3 has 13 residues. V was clipped by 1 base and J by 8 bases, with 8 bases between them. Germline CDR1 SNHLY, CDR2 FYNNEI. The CDR3 sequence: CASSEGRVEKLFF. The DNA for the CDR3 is TGTGCCAGCAGTGAAGGCAGGGTGGAAAAACTGTTTTTT.

The J gene is TRBJ1-5, the V gene TRBV2; the D is unclear. V was cut by 1 base and J by 10 bases, with 8 bases left in between. CDR3 length equals 12 residues. Per the germline V gene, CDR1 is SNHLY and CDR2 is FYNNEI. Here the CDR3 reads CASSEDSFPQHF. The CDR3 DNA follows: TGTGCCAGCAGTGAAGACAGTTTTCCCCAGCATTTT. Full variable domain (outside the CDR3, taken from reference TRBV2 and TRBJ1-5): EPEVTQTPSHQVTQMGQEVILRCVPISNHLYFYWYRQILGQKVEFLVSFYNNEISEKSEIFDDQFSVERPDGSNFTLKIRSTKLEDSAMYFCASSEDSFPQHFGDGTRLSIL.

V and J are TRBV25-1 and TRBJ2-3; 7 bases align to TRBD1. The CDR3 spans 16 residues. J lost 6 bases, V lost 3 bases, and 12 bases had no gene match. Germline assignment: CDR1 MGHDK and CDR2 SYGVNS. CDR3 sequence (DNA): TGTGCCAGCAGTGAGAACTTGACAGGGAGCCATGATACGCAGTATTTT. This sequence encodes CASSENLTGSHDTQYF. Full variable domain (outside the CDR3, taken from reference TRBV25-1 and TRBJ2-3): EADIYQTPRYLVIGTGKKITLECSQTMGHDKMYWYQQDPGMELHLIHYSYGVNSTEKGDLSSESTVSRIRTEHFPLTLESARPSHTSQYLCASSENLTGSHDTQYFGPGTRLTVL.

As to this clone: This same CDR3 is encoded by further DNA sequences in the sample. The chain recombines TRBV5-8 with TRBJ1-2, with 10 bases fitting TRBD1. Germline V gene sequence: CDR1 SGHTS, CDR2 YDEGEE. The CDR3 has 15 amino acids. V shed 4 bases, J shed 3 bases, and the junction held 6 bases outside the gene matches. The CDR3 DNA is TGTGCCAGCAGCCCGCGGACAGGGGGTTACTATGGCTACACCTTC. Its protein is CASSPRTGGYYGYTF.

The V and J genes are TRBV29-1 and TRBJ1-4; 10 nucleotides line up with TRBD1. There are 13 residues in the CDR3. Germline trimming cut 8 bases from V and 11 bases from J; bases unmatched to any gene: 11. Looked up from germline, CDR1 is SQVTM and CDR2 is ANQGSEA. The CDR3 coding sequence is TGCAGCTTCACCGGGACAGGGGTGGGGAAACTGTTTTTT. Translating gives CSFTGTGVGKLFF.

V usage is TRBV6-6 and J usage is TRBJ1-2; 7 positions match TRBD1. The CDR3 has 12 amino acids. Trimming removed 1 base from V and 13 bases from J; junction bases left unmatched: 6. CDR1 and CDR2 (germline): MNHNY, SVGAGI (reference sequence). The CDR3 DNA sequence: TGTGCCAGCAGTTACTACGGACAGGCGGTCACCTTC. Translating it yields CASSYYGQAVTF.

This chain uses TRBV6-1 with TRBJ2-3; 10 bases are a match to TRBD2. CDR1 is MNHNS and CDR2 is SASEGT in the germline V gene. V was pared by 2 bases and J by 1 base, with 15 bases of the junction left unmatched. The CDR3 is 20 residues long. CDR3 amino acids: CASSEKLAGAISFGTDTQYF. The CDR3 DNA is TGTGCCAGCAGTGAAAAGCTAGCGGGAGCCATAAGTTTTGGCACAGATACGCAGTATTTT.

The rearrangement uses TRBV5-1 and TRBJ2-7, with D perhaps matching TRBD2 (6 bases). The CDR3 sequence is 14 residues long. V was trimmed by 3 bases and J by 3 bases, leaving 13 bases between them. Germline loops: CDR1 SGHRS, CDR2 YFSETQ. The CDR3 region is CASSWGDGDYEQYF. In nucleotides, the CDR3 is TGCGCCAGCAGCTGGGGGGACGGTGACTACGAGCAGTACTTC.

V and J are TRBV9 and TRBJ1-1; 8 bases line up with TRBD1. CDR1 and CDR2 (germline): SGDLS, YYNGEE. This CDR3 comprises 15 residues. Trimming removed 0 bases from V and 4 bases from J; junction bases left unmatched: 5. CDR3: CASSVASTGGTEAFF. The CDR3, as DNA: TGTGCCAGCAGCGTAGCATCCACAGGGGGCACTGAAGCTTTCTTT.

The chain carries TRBV29-1 and TRBJ2-2, with 9 bases lining up with TRBD1. The V gene end was trimmed by 7 bases and the J gene end by 6 bases; junction bases not matched to a gene: 3. CDR1 and CDR2 from the germline V gene are SQVTM and ANQGSEA. This CDR3 spans 12 amino acids. In DNA form, the CDR3 reads TGCAGCGGGGGACAGGGTGCCGGGGAGCTGTTTTTT. This translates into CSGGQGAGELFF.

This sequence joins TRBV28 and TRBJ2-1, with 7 nucleotides matching TRBD2. The junction had 9 bases not matched to a gene; V was cut back by 7 bases and J by 0 bases. Germline values: CDR1 MDHEN, CDR2 SYDVKM. The CDR3 is 16 amino acids. CDR3 in DNA: TGTGCCAGCACTCCGCCGGGGGGAAGCTCCTACAATGAGCAGTTCTTC. This codes for CASTPPGGSSYNEQFF.

The CDR3 DNA reads as TGCGCCAGCAGCCGAAGCGGACTAGCGGCCTCCTACGAGCAGTACTTC. Translation gives CASSRSGLAASYEQYF. The chain employs TRBV4-1 and TRBJ2-7; 10 bases are a match to TRBD2. V was clipped by 4 bases and J by 0 bases; unmatched bases: 6. The length of the CDR3 is 16 residues. Germline-derived CDR1 and CDR2 are MGHRA and YSYEKL.

This rearrangement joins TRBV4-1 to TRBJ2-7; D is perhaps TRBD1 (6 bases). V was cut by 4 bases and J by 0 bases, with 10 bases left in between. Germline assignment: CDR1 MGHRA and CDR2 YSYEKL. The CDR3 consists of 14 residues. CDR3 region: CASSLGDNSYEQYF. For the CDR3, the DNA is TGCGCCAGCAGCCTCGGGGACAACTCCTACGAGCAGTACTTC.

The V gene is TRBV7-3, the J gene TRBJ1-2, with a tentative D call TRBD1 (5 bases). There are 14 residues in the CDR3. Per germline, CDR1 SGHTA and CDR2 FQGTGA. The V end was cut by 5 bases, the J end by 3 bases, with 13 bases between. The CDR3 sequence: CASSPGSVDYGYTF. CDR3 bases: TGTGCCAGCAGCCCAGGGTCGGTGGACTATGGCTACACCTTC.

This chain uses TRBV27 with TRBJ2-7; TRBD1 agrees at 7 bases. Germline CDR1 reads MNHEY; CDR2 reads SMNVEV (reference sequence). V lost 9 bases, J lost 3 bases, and 2 bases stayed unmatched. The CDR3 is 11 amino acids. The CDR3 protein is CASRQGYEQYF. For the CDR3, the DNA is TGTGCCAGTAGACAGGGCTACGAGCAGTACTTC.

The chain carries TRBV6-5 and TRBJ1-2, with TRBD1 identical over 7 bases. CDR3 length equals 13 residues. After removal of 4 bases from V and 4 bases from J, the junction contained 3 bases not matched to a gene. Germline loops: CDR1 MNHEY, CDR2 SVGAGI. CDR3 in amino acids: CASSSGTVYGYTF. In nucleotides, the CDR3 is TGTGCCAGCAGTTCCGGGACAGTCTATGGCTACACCTTC.

This chain links TRBV18 with TRBJ2-7, with TRBD2 matching over 10 bases. The CDR3 loop spans 18 amino acids. Germline V gene data show CDR1 as KGHSH and CDR2 as LQKENI. J gave up 2 bases and V 2 bases, and 12 bases lay outside the gene matches. The CDR3 loop is CASSPIPTSGVEAYEQYF. As DNA, the CDR3 is TGTGCCAGCTCACCAATCCCCACTAGCGGGGTTGAAGCCTACGAGCAGTACTTC.

V gene TRBV30 combines with J gene TRBJ2-7, with D perhaps TRBD2 (5 bases). This CDR3 comprises 13 residues. The V and J ends lost 5 bases and 4 bases respectively, with 15 bases between them. Germline-derived CDR1 and CDR2 are GTSNPN and SVGIG (reference sequence). CDR3 bases: TGTGCCTGGTCTCTAGCCTCCCCTTACGAGCAGTACTTC. It is translated as CAWSLASPYEQYF.